This T cell receptor beta chain originates from a study of blood T cell repertoires in COVID-19. Study details: Samples taken during acute and convalescent COVID-19 were collected in the United States, Italy and Spain. T cells, B-cell-depleted T cells, or PBMCs supplied cDNA or gDNA.

There are 12 residues in the CDR3. Germline CDR1 reads GTSNPN; CDR2 reads SVGIG (reference sequence). The V gene end was trimmed by 6 bases and the J gene end by 4 bases; junction bases not matched to a gene: 0. Per the original data handling: How many nucleated cells were present was estimated from reference gene primer amplification. The data were produced by immunoSEQ multiplex PCR, yet TCRdb's version contains in-frame clones alone and is incomplete. That table supplies the V and J calls and clone size; D and trimming were determined from the DNA. The table has roughly 200,000 clones, around 90% seen once.

Sequencing was done on a sample of peripheral blood. The chain couples TRBV30 to TRBJ2-3; 11 nucleotides agree with TRBD2. This sequence was found in a man aged 50 to 60 with acute or convalescent COVID-19. The DNA for the CDR3 is TGTGCCTGTAGCGGGGGGGCAGATACGCAGTATTTT. It is translated as CACSGGADTQYF. The full variable domain, its missing parts supplied by reference TRBV30 and TRBJ2-3, is SQTIHQWPATLVQPVGSPLSLECTVEGTSNPNLYWYRQAAGRGLQLLFYSVGIGQISSEVPQNLSASRPQDRQFILSSKKLLLSDSGFYLCACSGGADTQYFGPGTRLTVL.